This paragraph reports one T cell receptor beta chain. Germline is not matched at one junction end, which may reflect a read error. Original processing methods: Amplification of reference gene primers provided the estimated nucleated cell counts. Clones were read by immunoSEQ multiplex PCR, and TCRdb kept only the in-frame ones, dropping some. V, J and clone size were drawn from that table, and D and trimming were deduced from the DNA. Among approximately 170,000 clones listed, over 65% were seen once. These data come from a study of blood T cell repertoires in COVID-19. As for the study in general: PBMCs, B-cell-depleted T cells, or T cells were the source of the cDNA or gDNA that made up the material.

The source is a woman of 80 years or more with acute or convalescent COVID-19. The material sequenced was peripheral blood.

CDR3 coding DNA: TGTGCCAGCAGCTTTTTGGGGACAGGGCTCTCTAATTATGGCTACACCTTC. Encoded protein: CASSFLGTGLSNYGYTF. The chain employs TRBV7-2 and TRBJ1-2; TRBD1 matches at 9 bases. Per the germline V gene, CDR1 is SGHTA and CDR2 is FQGNSA. The CDR3 sequence is 17 residues long.